This T cell receptor beta chain was obtained from a study of cytomegalovirus exposure and HLA in healthy donors. Points from the study as a whole: CMV serostatus was the only immune exposure information that was available.

To note about this clone: The target antigen is unknown.

Germline lookup yields CDR1 SGHNT and CDR2 YYREEE (reference sequence). The V end was cut by 4 bases, the J end by 8 bases, with 7 bases between. The CDR3 sequence is 11 residues long. Primers: 60 Vbeta forward and 13 Jbeta reverse. Measured with immunoSEQ multiplex PCR; TCRdb has only the in-frame clones, and not every one. The sample carries fewer than 200,000 clones, less than 75% recorded once. This TCR came from a girl between 10 and 17 years old in good health and CMV-seronegative. The rearrangement joins TRBV5-4 to TRBJ2-1, with D maybe TRBD2 (5 bases). Specimen: PBMCs. This CDR3 is CASSGGYEQFF. Written as DNA, the CDR3 is TGTGCCAGCAGCGGCGGGTATGAGCAGTTCTTC.